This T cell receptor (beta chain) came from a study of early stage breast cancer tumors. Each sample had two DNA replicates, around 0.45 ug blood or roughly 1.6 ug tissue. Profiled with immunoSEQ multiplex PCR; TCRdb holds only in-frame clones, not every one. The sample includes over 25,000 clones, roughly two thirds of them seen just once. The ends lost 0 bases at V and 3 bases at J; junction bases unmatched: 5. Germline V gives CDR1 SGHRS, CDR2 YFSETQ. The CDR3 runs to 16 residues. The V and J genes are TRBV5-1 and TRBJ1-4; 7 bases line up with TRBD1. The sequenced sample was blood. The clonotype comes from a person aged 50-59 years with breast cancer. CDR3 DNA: TGCGCCAGCAGCTTGGTTCGGGACAGTTCTAATGAAAAACTGTTTTTT. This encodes CASSLVRDSSNEKLFF.